Shown below are 29 T cell receptor beta chains from a single sample sequenced in a study of control samples from healthy donors and cancer patients. Assay used: immunoSEQ multiplex PCR; TCRdb lists only in-frame clones, some missing. Of some 140,000 clones in the sample, 92% were seen once. The sequencing input was blood. The receptors come from a man younger than 40 in good health.

This sequence joins TRBV3-1 (or the pseudogene TRBV3-2) and TRBJ1-1; tentatively, D is TRBD1 (5 bases). This CDR3 region has 13 residues. The V gene lost 3 bases and the J gene lost 5 bases, with 10 bases spanning the gap. CDR1 is LGHDT and CDR2 is YNNKEL in the germline V gene (reference sequence). CDR3 nucleotide sequence: TGTGCCAGCAGCCATAACGGGGGGACTGAAGCTTTCTTT. It codes for CASSHNGGTEAFF.

This clone was detected only once. The chain employs TRBV28 and TRBJ1-3; D unresolved. The germline V gene encodes CDR1 MDHEN and CDR2 SYDVKM. There are 15 residues in the CDR3. V was shortened by 2 bases and J by 1 base, with 9 bases between the two germline ends. The CDR3 DNA sequence: TGTGCCAGCAGTTTAGCGCTAAAGTCTGGAAACACCATATATTTT. It translates to CASSLALKSGNTIYF.

The CDR3 bases are TGTGCCAGCAGCCTGGCAGGGAGGGCCGGGGAGCTGTTTTTT. This encodes CASSLAGRAGELFF. The rearrangement links TRBV11-1 to TRBJ2-2, with 7 bases lining up with TRBD2. V shed 5 bases, J shed 6 bases, and the junction held 6 bases outside the gene matches. The CDR3 covers 14 residues. Per the germline V gene, CDR1 is SGHAT and CDR2 is FQDESV (reference sequence). Looking up the rest from reference TRBV11-1 and TRBJ2-2 gives the full variable domain: EAEVAQSPRYKITEKSQAVAFWCDPISGHATLYWYRQILGQGPELLVQFQDESVVDDSQLPKDRFSAERLKGVDSTLKIQPAELGDSAMYLCASSLAGRAGELFFGEGSRLTVL.

CDR3: CASSPLLTQGARRSEAFF. The CDR3 bases are TGTGCCAGCAGTCCGCTTTTAACTCAGGGGGCGAGGAGAAGTGAAGCTTTCTTT. This chain links TRBV28 with TRBJ1-1; 8 bases line up with TRBD1. The CDR3 is 18 amino acids. CDR1 MDHEN and CDR2 SYDVKM come from the germline V gene. Trimming at V came to 5 bases and at J to 7 bases, leaving 21 bases not matched to a gene. Based on the CDR3 plus reference TRBV28 and TRBJ1-1, the full variable domain is DVKVTQSSRYLVKRTGEKVFLECVQDMDHENMFWYRQDPGLGLRLIYFSYDVKMKEKGDIPEGYSVSREKKERFSLILESASTNQTSMYLCASSPLLTQGARRSEAFFGQGTRLTVV.

In its sample, this clone was seen a few times. V and J are TRBV6-4 and TRBJ2-5, with TRBD2 identical over 7 bases. Germline V gene data show CDR1 as MRHNA and CDR2 as SNTAGT. Germline trimming cut 6 bases from V and 4 bases from J; bases unmatched to any gene: 11. This CDR3 comprises 15 residues. In DNA form, the CDR3 reads TGTGCCAGCAGCCCGGAGGCGGGAGAAGGAGAGACCCAGTACTTC. It encodes CASSPEAGEGETQYF.

This sequence joins TRBV7-8 and TRBJ1-1, with 8 bases fitting TRBD1. This CDR3 region has 15 residues. The V and J ends lost 5 bases and 2 bases, in that order; junction bases with no gene match: 7. Looked up from germline, CDR1 is SGHVS and CDR2 is FQNEAQ. CDR3 DNA sequence: TGTGCCAGCAGCCCCAGGGACAGGAGAAACACTGAAGCTTTCTTT. It is translated as CASSPRDRRNTEAFF. The full variable domain, completed using reference TRBV7-8 and TRBJ1-1, is GAGVSQSPRYKVAKRGQDVALRCDPISGHVSLFWYQQALGQGPEFLTYFQNEAQLDKSGLPSDRFFAERPEGSVSTLKIQRTQQEDSAVYLCASSPRDRRNTEAFFGQGTRLTVV.

CDR3 sequence: CASSFGLAHYDNSYNEQFF. The CDR3 coding sequence is TGTGCCAGCAGCTTTGGACTAGCGCACTACGACAACTCCTACAATGAGCAGTTCTTC. The chain couples TRBV5-6 to TRBJ2-1, with 9 bases matching TRBD2. Germline trimming cut 2 bases from V and 0 bases from J; bases unmatched to any gene: 12. In germline, CDR1 is SGHDT, CDR2 YYEEEE. The CDR3 length is 19 residues.

This chain joins TRBV12-5 and TRBJ2-5, with TRBD2 matching 8 bases. The J segment lost 3 bases and the V segment lost 4 bases, leaving 7 bases of the junction unmatched. Germline values: CDR1 LGHNT, CDR2 FRNRAP. This CDR3 spans 15 amino acids. Here the CDR3 reads CASGSSGRWEETQYF. The CDR3 region has the DNA TGTGCTAGTGGTTCGAGCGGGAGATGGGAAGAGACCCAGTACTTC.

V and J are TRBV7-2 and TRBJ1-5; D remains ambiguous. CDR1 is SGHTA, CDR2 FQGNSA, per germline. V was trimmed by 5 bases and J by 3 bases, leaving 8 bases between them. There are 13 residues in the CDR3. The CDR3: CASSPQNNQPQHF. DNA of the CDR3: TGTGCCAGCAGCCCACAAAACAATCAGCCCCAGCATTTT.

This chain links TRBV7-9 with TRBJ1-1; TRBD1 matches 8 bases. V trimming: 2 bases; J trimming: 0 bases; junction bases outside the gene matches: 2. Germline V CDR1 and CDR2: SEHNR, FQNEAQ (reference sequence). The CDR3 has 15 amino acids. The CDR3 nucleotides read TGTGCCAGCAGCTTAAGGGGACAGGTGAACACTGAAGCTTTCTTT. Amino acids: CASSLRGQVNTEAFF.

The V call is TRBV7-6, the J call TRBJ2-5; D is unclear. CDR3 size: 15 residues. V lost 5 bases and J 1 base, leaving 14 bases between the germline ends. Germline V gene lookup returns CDR1 SGHVS and CDR2 FNYEAQ. This chain's CDR3 is CASSRSSHSQETQYF. As DNA, the CDR3 is TGTGCCAGCAGCAGAAGCTCGCACAGCCAAGAGACCCAGTACTTC.

The J gene is TRBJ2-1, the V gene TRBV19; 7 bases align to TRBD2. Germline V gene sequence: CDR1 LNHDA, CDR2 SQIVND (reference sequence). Germline trimming cut 2 bases from V and 2 bases from J; bases unmatched to any gene: 12. CDR3 length: 18 residues. The CDR3 nucleotides are TGTGCCAGTAGTATATCGGGGGTAGCGGGTAGCACCTACAATGAGCAGTTCTTC. This translates into CASSISGVAGSTYNEQFF.

The chain links TRBV5-1 to TRBJ1-1, with unresolved D. Trimming shortened V by 0 bases and J by 4 bases, and 10 bases separated the two germline ends. The CDR3 has 14 residues. The V gene's germline CDR1 is SGHRS and CDR2 YFSETQ. CDR3 amino acids: CASSLAGSGTEAFF. CDR3 nucleotide sequence: TGCGCCAGCAGCTTGGCCGGTAGTGGCACTGAAGCTTTCTTT. The full variable domain, completed using reference TRBV5-1 and TRBJ1-1, is KAGVTQTPRYLIKTRGQQVTLSCSPISGHRSVSWYQQTPGQGLQFLFEYFSETQRNKGNFPGRFSGRQFSNSRSEMNVSTLELGDSALYLCASSLAGSGTEAFFGQGTRLTVV.

This clone appeared a single time. The chain employs TRBV9 and TRBJ1-1; TRBD1 matches 9 bases. CDR3 length: 15 residues. CDR1 is SGDLS, CDR2 YYNGEE, per germline. The trim removed 0 bases at V and 4 bases at J, leaving 4 bases unmatched. CDR3 amino acids: CASSVDVTGGTEAFF. The CDR3 DNA sequence: TGTGCCAGCAGCGTAGATGTGACAGGGGGCACTGAAGCTTTCTTT.

This clone appeared a single time. J is TRBJ1-3 and V is TRBV27; D is perhaps TRBD1 (5 bases). This CDR3 region has 15 residues. V was cut by 11 bases and J by 3 bases, with 20 bases left in between. CDR1 is MNHEY, CDR2 SMNVEV, per germline (reference sequence). In nucleotides, the CDR3 is TGTGCCGAAGGGGCCCCCGGGCCCTATGGAAACACCATATATTTT. Protein sequence: CAEGAPGPYGNTIYF.

The V call is TRBV27, the J call TRBJ1-1, with a weak D call TRBD1 (5 bases). In germline, CDR1 is MNHEY, CDR2 SMNVEV (reference sequence). This CDR3 has 14 amino acids. V was pared by 2 bases and J by 7 bases, with 14 bases between. The CDR3 DNA sequence: TGTGCCAGCAGTTTAGGTCAGGGCAGTGTTGAAGCTTTCTTT. It specifies CASSLGQGSVEAFF.

V gene TRBV15 combines with J gene TRBJ2-3; no definite D call. With 3 bases removed from V and 2 bases from J, the gap between germline ends came to 12 bases. The CDR3 contains 15 residues. Germline-derived CDR1 and CDR2 are LNHNV and YYDKDF (reference sequence). The CDR3 DNA reads TGTGCCACCAGCAGTTCCCGAGGAAACACAGATACGCAGTATTTT. Its translation: CATSSSRGNTDTQYF.

The table lists this clone with a count of one. The chain combines TRBV2 with TRBJ2-2; 11 bases are a match to TRBD2. CDR3 length: 18 amino acids. CDR1 is SNHLY, CDR2 FYNNEI, per germline. Trimming at V came to 11 bases and at J to 5 bases, leaving 19 bases not matched to a gene. This CDR3 is CAVPKGLAEGVWTGELFF. The CDR3 DNA reads TGTGCCGTCCCGAAGGGACTAGCGGAGGGGGTGTGGACCGGGGAGCTGTTTTTT. Complete variable domain (other parts from reference TRBV2 and TRBJ2-2): EPEVTQTPSHQVTQMGQEVILRCVPISNHLYFYWYRQILGQKVEFLVSFYNNEISEKSEIFDDQFSVERPDGSNFTLKIRSTKLEDSAMYFCAVPKGLAEGVWTGELFFGEGSRLTVL.

The rearrangement uses TRBV9 and TRBJ2-7; 11 nucleotides agree with TRBD2. Germline lookup yields CDR1 SGDLS and CDR2 YYNGEE. CDR3 length: 15 residues. The V segment lost 4 bases and the J segment 4 bases; nucleotides outside the gene matches: 7. The CDR3 spells CASSPNSGRGYEQYF. CDR3 DNA sequence: TGTGCCAGCAGCCCAAATAGCGGGAGGGGATACGAGCAGTACTTC.

This rearrangement joins TRBV27 to TRBJ2-7; a possible D gene is TRBD2 (5 bases). V was cut by 0 bases and J by 6 bases, with 12 bases left in between. The CDR3 runs to 14 residues. Germline CDR1 reads MNHEY; CDR2 reads SMNVEV (reference sequence). The CDR3: CASSLSETIGEQYF. The CDR3, as DNA: TGTGCCAGCAGTTTATCTGAGACTATCGGCGAGCAGTACTTC.

The chain carries TRBV20-1 and TRBJ2-7; perhaps TRBD2 as D (6 bases). This CDR3 spans 13 amino acids. The germline V gene has CDR1 DFQATT and CDR2 SNEGSKA (reference sequence). V lost 3 bases to trimming and J lost 7 bases, with 16 bases between them. DNA of the CDR3: TGCAGTGCTAGTACAAGGGCTGGGGGGGAGCAGTACTTC. Amino acids: CSASTRAGGEQYF.

This clone is a singleton in its sample. The J gene is TRBJ2-2, the V gene TRBV19; D gene uncertain. The CDR3 consists of 15 residues. Germline loops: CDR1 LNHDA, CDR2 SQIVND (reference sequence). Trimming shortened V by 7 bases and J by 1 base, and 13 bases separated the two germline ends. DNA for the CDR3: TGTGCCAGTACTCCTTTTAGAGGGAACACCGGGGAGCTGTTTTTT. This gives the protein CASTPFRGNTGELFF.

This clone was seen a few times. The V gene is TRBV25-1, the J gene TRBJ1-2; 7 bases agree with TRBD1. CDR3 size: 14 residues. CDR1 and CDR2 (germline): MGHDK, SYGVNS. Germline trimming cut 4 bases from V and 4 bases from J; bases unmatched to any gene: 6. The CDR3 region has the DNA TGTGCCAGCAGTGCGGGACAGAGCATCTATGGCTACACCTTC. This encodes CASSAGQSIYGYTF.

As DNA, the CDR3 is TGTGCCAGCAGCTTGGTAGGCGGGAGGGTTCACGAGCAGTACTTC. Encoded protein: CASSLVGGRVHEQYF. The V call is TRBV5-4, the J call TRBJ2-7; TRBD2 aligns across 9 bases. The CDR3 sequence is 15 residues long. From germline, CDR1 is SGHNT and CDR2 YYREEE (reference sequence). The ends lost 0 bases at V and 5 bases at J; junction bases unmatched: 6.

This chain uses TRBV6-5 with TRBJ2-2; maybe TRBD1 (6 bases). The V gene's germline CDR1 is MNHEY and CDR2 SVGAGI. The CDR3 consists of 14 residues. The V and J ends lost 4 bases and 3 bases respectively, with 9 bases between them. DNA of the CDR3: TGTGCCAGCAGTTCCGGACAGTACACCGGGGAGCTGTTTTTT. Translating it yields CASSSGQYTGELFF.

The V call is TRBV5-1, the J call TRBJ2-2; 12 nucleotides align to TRBD2. Germline trimming cut 4 bases from V and 5 bases from J; bases unmatched to any gene: 6. Germline V CDR1 and CDR2: SGHRS, YFSETQ. This CDR3 has 16 residues. CDR3 region: CASSVTGTSGTGELFF. The CDR3 bases are TGCGCCAGCAGCGTCACCGGGACTAGCGGGACCGGGGAGCTGTTTTTT.

The count of this clone is one. The chain combines TRBV28 with TRBJ2-3; D is unresolved. Trimming took 2 bases from V and 10 from J, leaving 13 bases between them. Germline V gives CDR1 MDHEN, CDR2 SYDVKM. This CDR3 has 13 residues. The CDR3 sequence is CASSLLGPAPQYF. In DNA, the CDR3 is TGTGCCAGCAGTTTACTAGGACCGGCTCCGCAGTATTTT.

The chain joins TRBV30 to TRBJ1-4, with 7 positions matching TRBD1. This CDR3 has 14 residues. V shed 1 base and J 4 bases; nucleotides not matched to a gene: 3. The germline V gene has CDR1 GTSNPN and CDR2 SVGIG (reference sequence). The CDR3 here is CAWSDRGGNEKLFF. In DNA form, the CDR3 reads TGTGCCTGGAGTGACAGGGGAGGTAATGAAAAACTGTTTTTT.

V and J are TRBV28 and TRBJ2-1; the D is unclear. Germline V lookup: CDR1 MDHEN, CDR2 SYDVKM. The germline V and J ends were trimmed by 3 bases and 15 bases, with 24 bases remaining between them. CDR3 length equals 15 residues. CDR3 nucleotides: TGTGCCAGCAGTTTCATTTCCCCTGGCTACCCGGCGCTGTTCTTC. This gives the protein CASSFISPGYPALFF.